This T cell receptor beta chain was obtained from a study of CD8 T cells in Susac syndrome. From blood CD8+ and CD4+ T cells, the TCR beta chain was sequenced. Control patients had untreated stable or active relapsing-remitting multiple sclerosis by revised McDonald criteria. Bulk CD8+ and CD4+ cells came from magnetic negative isolation; CD8+ TEMRA by FACS. This clonotype has just one count. Its antigen is still unknown. The CDR3 has 18 amino acids. V shed 1 base and J 0 bases; nucleotides not matched to a gene: 9. Study observations and caveats: Only a relatively small number of individuals were included in the TCR sequencing and HLA analysis.

An amount of RNA that ranged from roughly 0.5 to 1 ug was reverse transcribed with random hexamers. Via MiXCR, TCRdb re-called the immunoSEQ multiplex PCR reads, giving one row per CDR3 protein. The sample records roughly 200,000 distinct CDR3 sequences, roughly 94% being singletons. The receptor's source is a human donor with multiple sclerosis. The chain is built from TRBV23-1 and TRBJ1-5, with 7 nucleotides matching TRBD1. TRBV23-1 is an ORF; its function is uncertain. Source material: CD4+ T cells from PBMCs. CDR3 DNA sequence: TGCGCCAGCAGTCAATTTAGTGACAGGGATTATAGCAATCAGCCCCAGCATTTT. Its protein is CASSQFSDRDYSNQPQHF.